These T cell receptor beta chains were read from a single sample in a study of Graves' ophthalmopathy and Graves' hyperthyroidism. A single record per CDR3 protein comes from TCRdb applying MiXCR to the multiplex PCR reads. This sample has 340,000 or so distinct CDR3 sequences, with 17% found just once. The sample consisted of peripheral blood. The receptors derive from an adult man with Graves' ophthalmopathy. CDR3s include the opening cysteine and the closing phenylalanine or tryptophan. The order of the fields is CDR3 length, J gene, D gene, clone size, V gene, CDR3 DNA, CDR3 protein. D genes are given only for firm matches. Where a row states a size, it is once, few, many or the class of an expanded clone; other rows omit it.

13 TRBJ1-2 . many TRBV7-2 TGTGCCAGCAGCTTAGTTATTTACTATGGCTACACCTTC CASSLVIYYGYTF
12 TRBJ2-7 . many TRBV30 TGTGCCTGGAGTGGGGCGGCCTACGAGCAGTACTTC CAWSGAAYEQYF
11 TRBJ1-1 . many TRBV28 TGTGCCAGCAGTTCGATAGATAGAGCTTTCTTT CASSSIDRAFF
14 TRBJ1-1 . many TRBV15 TGTGCCACCAGCAGAGATCACATGAACACTGAAGCTTTCTTT CATSRDHMNTEAFF
17 TRBJ1-1 TRBD1 many TRBV5-1 TGCGCCAGCAGCTTCGTCCCGGGACAGGGGAGGGACACTGAAGCTTTCTTT CASSFVPGQGRDTEAFF
13 TRBJ1-1 . many TRBV6-2/TRBV6-3 TGTGCCAGCAGCCAAGACAGGCTCACTGAAGCTTTCTTT CASSQDRLTEAFF
15 TRBJ2-5 TRBD2 . TRBV15 TGTGCCACCAGCCTAGCGGGAGGAACCCAAGAGACCCAGTACTTC CATSLAGGTQETQYF
12 TRBJ2-4 TRBD2 few TRBV19 TGTGCCAGTACTCAGCGGGGCCTCGCCCCGTACTTC CASTQRGLAPYF
14 TRBJ2-7 . many TRBV4-1 TGCGCCAGCAGCCAAGATCTTTCCGGGGTCGAGCAGTACTTC CASSQDLSGVEQYF
14 TRBJ1-1 . many TRBV2 TGTGCCAGCAGTGCCTCGGGGGTTGGGACTGAAGCTTTCTTT CASSASGVGTEAFF
15 TRBJ1-2 TRBD1 many TRBV5-1 TGCGCCAGCAGCTTGGCCTCGGCAGGGGGCCATGGCTACACCTTC CASSLASAGGHGYTF
15 TRBJ1-5 TRBD1 . TRBV28 TGTGCCAGCACCTCGGTCGACAGGGAAAGCCAGCCCCAGCATTTT CASTSVDRESQPQHF
19 TRBJ2-2 TRBD2 . TRBV4-1 TGCGCCAGCAGCCCGGGGACTAGCGGGGGGATTTTGAACACCGGGGAGCTGTTTTTT CASSPGTSGGILNTGELFF
15 TRBJ2-7 TRBD1 many TRBV5-4 TGTGCCAGCAGCCCCCCGGGACAGTCCGCTTTAGAGCAGTACTTC CASSPPGQSALEQYF
15 TRBJ2-7 TRBD2 many TRBV27 TGTGCCAGCAGTTCGCTAGCGGGAGAGGCCTACGAGCAGTACTTC CASSSLAGEAYEQYF
14 TRBJ1-1 . many TRBV30 TGTGCCTGGACCCCCAGCCACCCCGGGACTGAAGCTTTCTTT CAWTPSHPGTEAFF
15 TRBJ2-7 TRBD2 many TRBV11-1 TGTGCCAGCAGCGCAGCGGGGGCCGGCTCCTACGAGCAGTACTTC CASSAAGAGSYEQYF
20 TRBJ2-7 TRBD2 many TRBV2 TGTGCCAGCAGTGAAGCGCACCCCCTGGGAACTAGCGGGAGGCGGTACGAGCAGTACTTC CASSEAHPLGTSGRRYEQYF
16 TRBJ2-2 TRBD2 many TRBV30 TGTGCCTGGAGGCGATCAGCGGGAGGGCGGACCGGGGAGCTGTTTTTT CAWRRSAGGRTGELFF
18 TRBJ2-6 . . TRBV12-3/TRBV12-4 TGTGCCAGCAGGACGAGGGAGTTGAGGGGATCTGGGGCCAACGTCCTGACTTTC CASRTRELRGSGANVLTF